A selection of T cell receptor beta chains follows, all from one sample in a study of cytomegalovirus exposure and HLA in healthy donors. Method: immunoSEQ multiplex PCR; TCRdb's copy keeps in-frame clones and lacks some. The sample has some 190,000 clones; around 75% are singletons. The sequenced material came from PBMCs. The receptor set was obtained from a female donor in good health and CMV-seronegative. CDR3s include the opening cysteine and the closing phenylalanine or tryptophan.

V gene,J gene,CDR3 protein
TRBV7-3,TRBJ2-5,CASSPGTQETQYF
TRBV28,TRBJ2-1,CASSLLALSYNEQFF
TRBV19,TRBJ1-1,CASKSQGGTEAFF
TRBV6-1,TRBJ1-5,CASTRTGESNQPQHF
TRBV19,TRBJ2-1,CASIESPRNTYNEQFF
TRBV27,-,CASSRRGSYEQYF
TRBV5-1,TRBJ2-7,CASSLAGQAYEQYF
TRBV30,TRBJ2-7,CAWSGQGPHEQYF
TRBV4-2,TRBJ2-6,CASSPGGGGSGANVLTF
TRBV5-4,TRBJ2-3,CASSFKRGPGDTQYF
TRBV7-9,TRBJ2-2,CSSSSRVAGELFF
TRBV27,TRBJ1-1,CASTSQGAVTEAFF
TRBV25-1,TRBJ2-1,CASSEQGATTGNQFF
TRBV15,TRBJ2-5,CATSRKGPSGETQYF
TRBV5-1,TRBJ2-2,CASSPLAGENTGELFF
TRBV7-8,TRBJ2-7,CASSLTGIPYEQYF
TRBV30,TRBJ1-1,CAWSPPYNTEAFF
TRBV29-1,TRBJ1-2,CSVRDRGTDYGYTF
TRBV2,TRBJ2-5,CASNQAGATLGTQYF
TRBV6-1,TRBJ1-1,CASSGPDTAEAFF
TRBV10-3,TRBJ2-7,CAISDVRGIDYEQYF
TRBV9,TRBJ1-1,CASSVDSLSNTEAFF
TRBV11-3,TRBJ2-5,CASSPRPPGQVLQETQYF
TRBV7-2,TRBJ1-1,CASSLGFQGNTEAFF
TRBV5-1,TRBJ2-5,CASSLGRRLAEETQYF
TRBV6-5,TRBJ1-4,CASSYRSVGEKLFF
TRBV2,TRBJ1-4,CASKKTGPNEKLFF
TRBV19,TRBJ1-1,CASSFATGGIWAFF
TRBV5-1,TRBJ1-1,CASSLNRLQAFF